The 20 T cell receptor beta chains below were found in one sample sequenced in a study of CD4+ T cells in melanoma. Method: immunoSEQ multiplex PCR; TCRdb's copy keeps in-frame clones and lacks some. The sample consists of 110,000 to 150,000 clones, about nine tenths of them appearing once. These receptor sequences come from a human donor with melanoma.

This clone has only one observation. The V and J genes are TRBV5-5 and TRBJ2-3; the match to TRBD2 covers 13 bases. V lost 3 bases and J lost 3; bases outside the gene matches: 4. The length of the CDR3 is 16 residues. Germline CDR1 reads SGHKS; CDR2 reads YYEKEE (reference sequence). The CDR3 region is CASSSLAGGRTDTQYF. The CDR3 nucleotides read TGTGCCAGCAGCTCACTAGCGGGGGGGAGGACAGATACGCAGTATTTT. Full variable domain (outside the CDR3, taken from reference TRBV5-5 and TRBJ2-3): DAGVTQSPTHLIKTRGQQVTLRCSPISGHKSVSWYQQVLGQGPQFIFQYYEKEERGRGNFPDRFSARQFPNYSSELNVNALLLGDSALYLCASSSLAGGRTDTQYFGPGTRLTVL.

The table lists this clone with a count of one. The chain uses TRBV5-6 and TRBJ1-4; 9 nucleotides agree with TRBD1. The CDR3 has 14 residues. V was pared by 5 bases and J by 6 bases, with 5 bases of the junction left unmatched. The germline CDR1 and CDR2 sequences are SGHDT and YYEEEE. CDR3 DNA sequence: TGTGCCAGCAGGGCGACAGGGGGGGATGAAAAACTGTTTTTT. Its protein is CASRATGGDEKLFF.

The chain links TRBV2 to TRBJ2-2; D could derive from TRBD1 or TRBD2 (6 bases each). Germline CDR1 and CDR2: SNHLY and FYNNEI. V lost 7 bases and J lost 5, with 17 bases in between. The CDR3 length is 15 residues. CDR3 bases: TGTGCCAGCAAGTCGGATTCGGGGGCTACCGGGGAGCTGTTTTTT. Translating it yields CASKSDSGATGELFF.

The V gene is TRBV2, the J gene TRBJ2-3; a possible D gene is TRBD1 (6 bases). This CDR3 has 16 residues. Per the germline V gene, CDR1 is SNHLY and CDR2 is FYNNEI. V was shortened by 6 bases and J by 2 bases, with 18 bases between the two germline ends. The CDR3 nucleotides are TGTGCCAGCAGATACAGGGCGGTAAACTTCACAGATACGCAGTATTTT. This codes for CASRYRAVNFTDTQYF.

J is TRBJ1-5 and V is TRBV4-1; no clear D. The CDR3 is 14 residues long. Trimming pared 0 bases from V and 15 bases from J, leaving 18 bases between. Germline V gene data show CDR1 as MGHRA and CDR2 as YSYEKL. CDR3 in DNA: TGCGCCAGCAGCCAAGAGGCTTCGAGGACCCCACTGCATTTT. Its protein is CASSQEASRTPLHF.

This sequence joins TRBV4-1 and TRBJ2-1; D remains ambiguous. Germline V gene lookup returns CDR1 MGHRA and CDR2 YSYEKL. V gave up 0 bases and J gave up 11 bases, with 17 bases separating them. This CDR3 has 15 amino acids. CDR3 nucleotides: TGCGCCAGCAGCCAAGAACGGTATTCTACAATGAAGCAGTTCTTC. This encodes CASSQERYSTMKQFF.

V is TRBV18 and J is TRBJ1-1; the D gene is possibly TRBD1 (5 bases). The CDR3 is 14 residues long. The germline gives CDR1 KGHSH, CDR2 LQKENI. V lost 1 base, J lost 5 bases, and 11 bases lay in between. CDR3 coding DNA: TGTGCCAGCTCACCACTGGGGCCGAGTACTGAAGCTTTCTTT. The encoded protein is CASSPLGPSTEAFF.

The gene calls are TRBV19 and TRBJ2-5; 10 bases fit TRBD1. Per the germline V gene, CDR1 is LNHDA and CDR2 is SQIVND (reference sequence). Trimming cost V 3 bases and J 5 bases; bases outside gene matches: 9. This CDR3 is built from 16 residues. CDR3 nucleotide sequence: TGTGCCAGTAGTATGGGGACAGGGGTATTGCAGGAGACCCAGTACTTC. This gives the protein CASSMGTGVLQETQYF.

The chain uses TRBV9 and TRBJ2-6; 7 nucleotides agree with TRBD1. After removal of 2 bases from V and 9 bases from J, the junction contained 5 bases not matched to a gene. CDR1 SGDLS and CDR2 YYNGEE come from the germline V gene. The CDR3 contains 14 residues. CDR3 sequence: CASSVPGTVNVLTF. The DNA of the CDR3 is TGTGCCAGCAGCGTCCCCGGGACAGTCAACGTCCTGACTTTC. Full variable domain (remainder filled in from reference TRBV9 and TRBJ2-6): DSGVTQTPKHLITATGQRVTLRCSPRSGDLSVYWYQQSLDQGLQFLIQYYNGEERAKGNILERFSAQQFPDLHSELNLSSLELGDSALYFCASSVPGTVNVLTFGAGSRLTVL.

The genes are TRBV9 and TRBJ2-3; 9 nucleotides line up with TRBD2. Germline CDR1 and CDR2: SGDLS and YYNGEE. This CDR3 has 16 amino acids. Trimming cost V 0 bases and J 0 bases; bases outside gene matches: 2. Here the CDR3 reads CASSVGTSGSTDTQYF. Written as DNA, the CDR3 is TGTGCCAGCAGCGTAGGAACTAGCGGGAGCACAGATACGCAGTATTTT.

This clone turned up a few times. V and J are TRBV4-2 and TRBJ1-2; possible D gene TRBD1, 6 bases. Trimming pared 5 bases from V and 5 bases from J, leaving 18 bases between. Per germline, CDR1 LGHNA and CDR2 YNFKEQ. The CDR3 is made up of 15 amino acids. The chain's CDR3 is CASSSEPGQTYGYTF. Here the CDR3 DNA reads TGTGCCAGCAGCAGCGAACCGGGACAAACTTATGGCTACACCTTC.

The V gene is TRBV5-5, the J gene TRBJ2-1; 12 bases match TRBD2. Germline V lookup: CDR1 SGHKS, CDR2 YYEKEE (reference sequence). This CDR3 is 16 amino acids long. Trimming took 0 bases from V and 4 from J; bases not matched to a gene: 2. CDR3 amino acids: CASSLGLAGEYNEQFF. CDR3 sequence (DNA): TGTGCCAGCAGCTTGGGACTAGCGGGGGAGTACAATGAGCAGTTCTTC.

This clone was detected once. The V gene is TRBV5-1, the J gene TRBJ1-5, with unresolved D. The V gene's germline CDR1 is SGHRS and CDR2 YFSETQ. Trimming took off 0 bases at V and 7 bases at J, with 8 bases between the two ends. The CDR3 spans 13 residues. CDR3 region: CASSLGVEQPQHF. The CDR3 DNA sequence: TGCGCCAGCAGCTTGGGGGTGGAGCAGCCCCAGCATTTT.

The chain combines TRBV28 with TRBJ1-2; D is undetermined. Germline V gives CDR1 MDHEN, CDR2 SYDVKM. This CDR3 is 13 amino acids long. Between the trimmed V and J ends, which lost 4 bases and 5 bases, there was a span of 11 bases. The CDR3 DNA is TGTGCCAGCAGTTCCTCACAGCGTTATGGCTACACCTTC. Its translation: CASSSSQRYGYTF.

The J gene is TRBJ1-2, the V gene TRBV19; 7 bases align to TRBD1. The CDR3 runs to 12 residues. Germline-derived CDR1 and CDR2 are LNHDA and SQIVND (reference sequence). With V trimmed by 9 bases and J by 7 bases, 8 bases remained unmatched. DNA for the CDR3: TGTGCCAGCACCTTTCGACAGGGTGGCTACACCTTC. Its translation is CASTFRQGGYTF.

The CDR3 sequence: CASSTRGGDTQYF. CDR3 in DNA: TGTGCCAGTAGTACCCGGGGGGGAGATACGCAGTATTTT. The rearrangement uses TRBV19 and TRBJ2-3, with TRBD2 identical over 8 bases. The CDR3 has 13 amino acids. V gave up 4 bases and J gave up 5 bases; unmatched junction bases: 2. Germline V CDR1 and CDR2: LNHDA, SQIVND (reference sequence). The variable domain in full, with the rest retrieved from reference TRBV19 and TRBJ2-3, is DGGITQSPKYLFRKEGQNVTLSCEQNLNHDAMYWYRQDPGQGLRLIYYSQIVNDFQKGDIAEGYSVSREKKESFPLTVTSAQKNPTAFYLCASSTRGGDTQYFGPGTRLTVL.

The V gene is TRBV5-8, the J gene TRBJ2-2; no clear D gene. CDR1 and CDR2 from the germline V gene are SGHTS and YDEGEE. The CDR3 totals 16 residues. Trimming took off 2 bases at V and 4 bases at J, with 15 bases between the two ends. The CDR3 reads CASSLNWGKTTGELFF. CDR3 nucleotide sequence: TGTGCCAGCAGCTTAAATTGGGGTAAAACCACCGGGGAGCTGTTTTTT.

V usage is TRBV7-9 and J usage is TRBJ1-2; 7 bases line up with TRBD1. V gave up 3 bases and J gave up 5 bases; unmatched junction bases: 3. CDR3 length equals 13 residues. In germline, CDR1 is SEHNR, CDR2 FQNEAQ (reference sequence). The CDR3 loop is CASSFGTDYGYTF. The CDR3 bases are TGTGCCAGCAGCTTCGGGACAGATTATGGCTACACCTTC.

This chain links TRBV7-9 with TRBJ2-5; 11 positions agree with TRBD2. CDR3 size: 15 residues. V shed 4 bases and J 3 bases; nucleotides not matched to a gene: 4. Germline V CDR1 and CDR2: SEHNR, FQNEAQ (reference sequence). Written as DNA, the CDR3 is TGTGCCAGCAGCTCGTTGACTAGCGGGAAAGAGACCCAGTACTTC. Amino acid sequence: CASSSLTSGKETQYF.

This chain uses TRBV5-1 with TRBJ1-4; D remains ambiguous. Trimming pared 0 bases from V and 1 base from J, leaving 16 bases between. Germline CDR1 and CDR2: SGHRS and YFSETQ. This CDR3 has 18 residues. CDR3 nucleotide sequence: TGCGCCAGCAGCTTGGGTGTTCGCAGGCCCGGAACTAATGAAAAACTGTTTTTT. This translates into CASSLGVRRPGTNEKLFF.